This T cell receptor (beta chain) was recovered during a study of blood T cell repertoires in COVID-19. Clones were sequenced by immunoSEQ multiplex PCR, and TCRdb holds only the in-frame ones, with some missing. The sample consists of approximately 77,000 clones, 65% to 85% of them appearing once. Sequencing was done on a sample of peripheral blood. This clonotype was sampled from a man aged 70 or older with active or convalescent COVID-19.

This CDR3 is CASSLGTSLETQYF. In nucleotides, the CDR3 is TGTGCCAGCAGCTTAGGGACTAGCTTAGAGACCCAGTACTTC. V and J are TRBV7-3 and TRBJ2-5; 9 nucleotides line up with TRBD2. The CDR3 spans 14 residues. The V gene's germline CDR1 is SGHTA and CDR2 FQGTGA. V lost 2 bases, J lost 4 bases, and 2 bases stayed unmatched. Complete variable domain (other parts from reference TRBV7-3 and TRBJ2-5): GAGVSQTPSNKVTEKGKYVELRCDPISGHTALYWYRQSLGQGPEFLIYFQGTGAADDSGLPNDRFFAVRPEGSVSTLKIQRTERGDSAVYLCASSLGTSLETQYFGPGTRLLVL.